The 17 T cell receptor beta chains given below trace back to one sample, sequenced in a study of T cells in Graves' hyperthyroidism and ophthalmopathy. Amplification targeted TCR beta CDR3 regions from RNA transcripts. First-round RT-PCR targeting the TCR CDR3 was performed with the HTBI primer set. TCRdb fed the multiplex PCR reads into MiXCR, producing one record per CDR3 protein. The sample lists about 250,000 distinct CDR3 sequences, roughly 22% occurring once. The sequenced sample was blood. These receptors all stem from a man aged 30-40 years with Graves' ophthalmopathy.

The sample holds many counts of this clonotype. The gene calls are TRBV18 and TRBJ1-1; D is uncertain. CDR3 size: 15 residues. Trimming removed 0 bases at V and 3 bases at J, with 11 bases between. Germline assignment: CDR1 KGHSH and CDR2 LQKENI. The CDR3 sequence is CASSPPGGGYTEAFF. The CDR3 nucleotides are TGTGCCAGCTCACCACCGGGTGGAGGTTACACTGAAGCTTTCTTT.

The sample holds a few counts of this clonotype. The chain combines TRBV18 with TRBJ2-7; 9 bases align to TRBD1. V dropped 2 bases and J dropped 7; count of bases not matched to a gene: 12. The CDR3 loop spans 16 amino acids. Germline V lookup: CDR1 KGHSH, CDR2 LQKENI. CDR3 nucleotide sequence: TGTGCCAGCTCACCATATACCGGGACAGGGCTGAGGGAGCAGTACTTC. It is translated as CASSPYTGTGLREQYF.

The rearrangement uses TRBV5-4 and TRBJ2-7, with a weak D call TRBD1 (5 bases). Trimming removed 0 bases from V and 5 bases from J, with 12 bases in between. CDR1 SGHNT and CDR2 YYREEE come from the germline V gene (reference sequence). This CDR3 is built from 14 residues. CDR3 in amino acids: CASSLERGRNEQYF. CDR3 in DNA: TGTGCCAGCAGCTTGGAAAGGGGAAGGAACGAGCAGTACTTC.

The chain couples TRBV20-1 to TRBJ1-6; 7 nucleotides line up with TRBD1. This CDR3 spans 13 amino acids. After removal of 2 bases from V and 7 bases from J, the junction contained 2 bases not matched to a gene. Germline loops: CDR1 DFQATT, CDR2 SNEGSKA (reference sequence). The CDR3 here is CSARLGQNSPLHF. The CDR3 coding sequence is TGCAGTGCTAGATTGGGACAGAATTCACCCCTCCACTTT.

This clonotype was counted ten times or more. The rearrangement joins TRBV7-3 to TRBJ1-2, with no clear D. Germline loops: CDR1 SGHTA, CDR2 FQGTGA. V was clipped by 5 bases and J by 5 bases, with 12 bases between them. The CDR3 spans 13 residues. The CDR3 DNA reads TGTGCCAGCAGCCCCCAAATGGGGTATGGCTACACCTTC. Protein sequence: CASSPQMGYGYTF.

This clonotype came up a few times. CDR3 in amino acids: CASSPRGWWENCTDTQYF. The CDR3 DNA sequence: TGTGCCAGCAGCCCCAGAGGCTGGTGGGAGAATTGCACAGATACGCAGTATTTT. The V gene is TRBV7-3, the J gene TRBJ2-3; a weak D match, TRBD2 (5 bases). V was clipped by 5 bases and J by 1 base, with 22 bases between them. This CDR3 has 18 residues. Per the germline V gene, CDR1 is SGHTA and CDR2 is FQGTGA.

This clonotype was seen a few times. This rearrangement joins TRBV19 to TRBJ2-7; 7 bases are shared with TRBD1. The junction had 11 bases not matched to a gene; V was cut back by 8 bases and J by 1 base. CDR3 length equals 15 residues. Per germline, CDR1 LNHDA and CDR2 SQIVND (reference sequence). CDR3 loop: CASQAQGTSSYEQYF. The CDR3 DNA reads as TGTGCCAGTCAAGCACAGGGGACGTCTTCCTACGAGCAGTACTTC. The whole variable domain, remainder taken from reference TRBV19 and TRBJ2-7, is DGGITQSPKYLFRKEGQNVTLSCEQNLNHDAMYWYRQDPGQGLRLIYYSQIVNDFQKGDIAEGYSVSREKKESFPLTVTSAQKNPTAFYLCASQAQGTSSYEQYFGPGTRLTVT.

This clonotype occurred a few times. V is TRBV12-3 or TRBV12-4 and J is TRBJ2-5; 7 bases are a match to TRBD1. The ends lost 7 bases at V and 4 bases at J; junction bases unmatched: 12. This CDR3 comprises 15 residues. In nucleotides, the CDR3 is TGTGCCAGCAACTTTAATACAGGGGTCGTAGAGACCCAGTACTTC. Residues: CASNFNTGVVETQYF.

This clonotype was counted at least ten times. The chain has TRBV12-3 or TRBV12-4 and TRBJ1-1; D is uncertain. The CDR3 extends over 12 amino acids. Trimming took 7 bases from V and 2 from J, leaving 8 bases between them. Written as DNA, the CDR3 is TGTGCCAGCACTCCGAGAAACACTGAAGCTTTCTTT. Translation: CASTPRNTEAFF.

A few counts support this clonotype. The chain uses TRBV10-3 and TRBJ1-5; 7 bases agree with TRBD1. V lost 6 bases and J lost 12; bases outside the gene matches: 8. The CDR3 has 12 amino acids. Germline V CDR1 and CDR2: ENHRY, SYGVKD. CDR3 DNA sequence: TGTGCCATCAGCGGACAGGACTACATCCAGCATTTT. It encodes CAISGQDYIQHF.

CDR3 protein: CAISERTLNTEAFF. The CDR3 bases are TGTGCCATCAGTGAGAGAACCCTGAACACTGAAGCTTTCTTT. The chain employs TRBV10-3 and TRBJ1-1; D not certain. Deletions cut 2 bases from V and 0 bases from J, with 7 bases between. Looked up from germline, CDR1 is ENHRY and CDR2 is SYGVKD. CDR3 size: 14 residues.

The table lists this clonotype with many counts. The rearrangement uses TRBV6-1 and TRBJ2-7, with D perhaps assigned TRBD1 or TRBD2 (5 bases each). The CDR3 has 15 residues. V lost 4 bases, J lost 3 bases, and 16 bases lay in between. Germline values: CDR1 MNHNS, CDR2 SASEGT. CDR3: CASSASAGRDYEQYF. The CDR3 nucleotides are TGTGCCAGCAGTGCGTCGGCAGGGAGAGACTACGAGCAGTACTTC.

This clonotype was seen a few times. In DNA, the CDR3 is TGTGCCAGCAGTCGGCCCTCCAACTCACCCCTCCACTTT. It encodes CASSRPSNSPLHF. This sequence joins TRBV2 and TRBJ1-6; no reliable D call. The CDR3 spans 13 residues. CDR1 and CDR2 (germline): SNHLY, FYNNEI. Trimming left V 5 bases short and J 10 bases short, with 12 bases between.

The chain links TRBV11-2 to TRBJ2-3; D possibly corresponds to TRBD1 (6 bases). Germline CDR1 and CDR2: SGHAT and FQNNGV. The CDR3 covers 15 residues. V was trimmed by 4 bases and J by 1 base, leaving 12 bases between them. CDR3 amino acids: CASSSGQFGTDTQYF. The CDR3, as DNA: TGTGCCAGCAGCTCAGGACAGTTCGGCACAGATACGCAGTATTTT.

Here the CDR3 DNA reads TGTGCCTGGAGTGTAAAGTCTCAGTCCCTTCCTGCTGGCTACACCTTC. Its protein product is CAWSVKSQSLPAGYTF. The V call is TRBV30, the J call TRBJ1-2; D is unclear. V lost 0 bases and J lost 7, with 21 bases in between. The CDR3 runs 16 residues. Germline values: CDR1 GTSNPN, CDR2 SVGIG (reference sequence).

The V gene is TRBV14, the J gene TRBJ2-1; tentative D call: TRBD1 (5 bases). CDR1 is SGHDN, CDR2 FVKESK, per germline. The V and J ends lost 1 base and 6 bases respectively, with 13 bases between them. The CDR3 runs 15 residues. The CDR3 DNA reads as TGTGCCAGCAGCCAAGTTTGGCGGCAGGGCAATGAGCAGTTCTTC. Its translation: CASSQVWRQGNEQFF.

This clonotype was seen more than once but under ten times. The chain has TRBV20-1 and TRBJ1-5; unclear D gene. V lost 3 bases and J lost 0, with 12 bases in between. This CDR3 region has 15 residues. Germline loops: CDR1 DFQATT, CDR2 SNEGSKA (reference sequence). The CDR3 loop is CSARERVNSNQPQHF. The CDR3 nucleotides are TGCAGTGCTAGGGAAAGGGTTAATAGCAATCAGCCCCAGCATTTT.